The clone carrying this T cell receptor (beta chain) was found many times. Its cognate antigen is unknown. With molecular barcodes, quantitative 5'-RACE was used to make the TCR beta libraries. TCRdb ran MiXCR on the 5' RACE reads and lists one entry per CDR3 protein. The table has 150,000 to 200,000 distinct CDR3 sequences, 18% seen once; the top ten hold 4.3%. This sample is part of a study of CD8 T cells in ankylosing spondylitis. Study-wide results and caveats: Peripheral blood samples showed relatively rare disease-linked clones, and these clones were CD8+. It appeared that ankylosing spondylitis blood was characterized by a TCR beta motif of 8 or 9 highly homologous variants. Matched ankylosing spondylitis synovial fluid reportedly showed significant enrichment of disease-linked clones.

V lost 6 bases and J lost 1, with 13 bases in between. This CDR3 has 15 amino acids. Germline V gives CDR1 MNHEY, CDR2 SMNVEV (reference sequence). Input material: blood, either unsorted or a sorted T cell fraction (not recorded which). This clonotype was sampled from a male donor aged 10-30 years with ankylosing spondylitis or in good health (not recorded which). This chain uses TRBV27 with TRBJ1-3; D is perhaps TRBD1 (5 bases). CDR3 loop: CASSQGRVSGNTIYF. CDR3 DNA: TGTGCCAGCAGCCAGGGACGGGTATCTGGAAACACCATATATTTT.